This TCR beta chain emerged from a study of T cell clonality in common variable immunodeficiency. This CDR3 is built from 15 residues. Per germline, CDR1 SEHNR and CDR2 FQNEAQ (reference sequence). J lost 1 base, V lost 8 bases, and 6 bases had no gene match. General study findings and limits: Fewer TCRbeta clones were shared among CVID subjects than controls.

Control and CVID samples contributed equal amounts of genomic DNA. Only in-frame clones appear in the TCRdb table, and some are missing; sequencing was by immunoSEQ multiplex PCR. This sample comprises approximately 44,000 clones, none seen once only. This clone appeared many times. Its antigen is undetermined. The read finishes 3 residues shy of the CDR3 end, and the germline J gene is used to complete it. This sequence originates from a person aged 18-69 years in good health. J is TRBJ2-2 and V is TRBV7-9, with TRBD2 matching 8 bases. Input material: peripheral blood mononuclear cells. The CDR3 bases that were read are TGTGCCAGCCCCGGGGGACTAGTGAACACCGGGGAG. It codes for CASPGGLVNTGE. The full CDR3 reads CASPGGLVNTGELFF.